This is a list of T cell receptor beta chains from one sample in a study of cytomegalovirus exposure and HLA in healthy donors. Clones were read by immunoSEQ multiplex PCR, and TCRdb kept only the in-frame ones, dropping some. The sample has 110,000 to 150,000 clones, around two thirds seen once. Sequencing was performed on PBMCs. The receptors were gathered from a woman aged 55-70 years in good health and CMV-seropositive. CDR3s include the opening cysteine and the closing phenylalanine or tryptophan. A D gene is named only where the DNA matches it firmly. Only part of the rows carry a size: once, few, many, or a class if the clone is expanded.

J: TRBJ2-2
size: once
V: TRBV19
D: TRBD1
CDR3: CASKSLTGRNTGELFF
DNA: TGTGCCAGTAAGTCTCTGACAGGGCGGAACACCGGGGAGCTGTTTTTT

J: TRBJ2-2
size: -
V: TRBV15
D: TRBD1
CDR3: CATKTGAGGIGELFF
DNA: TGTGCCACCAAAACAGGGGCTGGGGGTATCGGGGAGCTGTTTTTT

J: TRBJ1-1
size: few
V: TRBV19
D: -
CDR3: CASTSGWGTEAFF
DNA: TGTGCCAGCACCTCAGGGTGGGGCACTGAAGCTTTCTTT

J: TRBJ1-1
size: -
V: TRBV6-4
D: TRBD1
CDR3: CASRATGQRNTEAFF
DNA: TGTGCCAGCAGAGCAACGGGACAGAGGAACACTGAAGCTTTCTTT

J: TRBJ2-3
size: -
V: TRBV10-2
D: -
CDR3: CASSVTDTQYF
DNA: TGCGCCAGCAGCGTCACAGATACGCAGTATTTT

J: TRBJ2-7
size: -
V: TRBV23-1
D: -
CDR3: CASSQNTSRGPYEQYF
DNA: TGCGCCAGCAGTCAAAATACCAGTCGAGGGCCCTACGAGCAGTACTTC

J: TRBJ1-1
size: -
V: TRBV28
D: -
CDR3: CASSLPGGAMNTEAFF
DNA: TGTGCCAGCAGTTTACCTGGGGGCGCGATGAACACTGAAGCTTTCTTT

J: TRBJ2-3
size: -
V: TRBV30
D: -
CDR3: CAWSLRAGSLTDTQYF
DNA: TGTGCCTGGAGTCTTCGCGCAGGCTCACTCACAGATACGCAGTATTTT

J: TRBJ1-4
size: -
V: TRBV6-1
D: -
CDR3: CASSVGGGRGEKLFF
DNA: TGTGCCAGCAGTGTGGGAGGGGGACGCGGTGAAAAACTGTTTTTT

J: TRBJ1-1
size: -
V: TRBV19
D: TRBD1
CDR3: CASRSGQGRTEAFF
DNA: TGTGCCAGTAGGTCAGGACAGGGTAGAACTGAAGCTTTCTTT

J: TRBJ1-4
size: -
V: TRBV6-5
D: -
CDR3: CASKQSGNEKLFF
DNA: TGTGCCAGCAAGCAGTCGGGGAATGAAAAACTGTTTTTT

J: TRBJ2-1
size: -
V: TRBV9
D: -
CDR3: CASSVAPQTLGGQFF
DNA: TGTGCCAGCAGCGTAGCGCCACAGACTCTCGGGGGGCAGTTCTTC

J: TRBJ2-1
size: -
V: TRBV5-6
D: TRBD1
CDR3: CASSPDRGNNEQFF
DNA: TGTGCCAGCAGCCCGGACAGGGGAAACAATGAGCAGTTCTTC

J: TRBJ1-1
size: -
V: TRBV11-3
D: -
CDR3: CASSFPQGEAFF
DNA: TGTGCCAGCAGCTTTCCCCAGGGTGAAGCTTTCTTT

J: TRBJ2-7
size: -
V: TRBV7-9
D: -
CDR3: CASSLDGLGGEQYF
DNA: TGTGCCAGCAGCTTAGACGGGTTAGGAGGCGAGCAGTACTTC

J: TRBJ1-1
size: few
V: TRBV9
D: TRBD1
CDR3: CASSPPGTGFSEAFF
DNA: TGTGCCAGCAGCCCCCCCGGGACAGGGTTCTCTGAAGCTTTCTTT

J: TRBJ2-1
size: many
V: TRBV13
D: TRBD2
CDR3: CASSLLAGGGNEQFF
DNA: TGTGCCAGCAGCCTTCTAGCGGGAGGAGGTAATGAGCAGTTCTTC

J: TRBJ1-1
size: -
V: TRBV5-1
D: -
CDR3: CASSFVPGTEAFF
DNA: TGCGCCAGCAGTTTCGTCCCGGGGACTGAAGCTTTCTTT

J: TRBJ2-6
size: -
V: TRBV9
D: TRBD1
CDR3: CASSVGQISGANVLTF
DNA: TGTGCCAGCAGCGTGGGACAGATCTCTGGGGCCAACGTCCTGACTTTC

J: TRBJ1-2
size: -
V: TRBV28
D: TRBD1
CDR3: CASRTGQGAVYGYTF
DNA: TGTGCCAGCAGAACCGGACAGGGGGCTGTCTATGGCTACACCTTC

J: TRBJ2-5
size: few
V: TRBV9
D: -
CDR3: CASSAIGAGETQYF
DNA: TGTGCCAGCAGCGCCATAGGGGCGGGGGAGACCCAGTACTTC

J: TRBJ2-1
size: few
V: TRBV2
D: TRBD2
CDR3: CATWDSGRSQYNEQFF
DNA: TGTGCCACATGGGATAGCGGGAGGTCTCAATACAATGAGCAGTTCTTC

J: TRBJ1-5
size: once
V: TRBV15
D: TRBD1
CDR3: CATSRDRGSNQPQHF
DNA: TGTGCCACCAGCAGGGACAGGGGTAGCAATCAGCCCCAGCATTTT

J: TRBJ1-5
size: -
V: TRBV12-5
D: -
CDR3: CASGLGTDGRNQPQHF
DNA: TGTGCTAGTGGTTTGGGGACTGACGGTAGGAATCAGCCCCAGCATTTT

J: TRBJ1-4
size: -
V: TRBV28
D: -
CDR3: CASSSVRGGNEKLFF
DNA: -

J: TRBJ1-2
size: few
V: TRBV11-2
D: -
CDR3: CASSYGVDYGYTF
DNA: TGTGCCAGCAGCTACGGAGTCGACTATGGCTACACCTTC

J: TRBJ2-7
size: -
V: TRBV6-5
D: -
CDR3: CASSYSNRDYEQYF
DNA: TGTGCCAGCAGTTACTCGAACAGGGACTACGAGCAGTACTTC

J: TRBJ1-5
size: -
V: TRBV6-4
D: TRBD1
CDR3: CASSLTGNSNQPQHF
DNA: TGTGCCAGCAGCTTGACAGGGAATAGCAATCAGCCCCAGCATTTT

J: TRBJ1-2
size: -
V: TRBV29-1
D: TRBD1
CDR3: CSVGDRNYGYTF
DNA: TGCAGCGTCGGGGACAGAAACTATGGCTACACCTTC

J: TRBJ2-5
size: -
V: TRBV9
D: TRBD2
CDR3: CASSVATGGLEETQYF
DNA: TGTGCCAGCAGCGTAGCTACGGGGGGACTAGAGGAGACCCAGTACTTC

J: TRBJ2-7
size: -
V: TRBV7-9
D: TRBD1
CDR3: CASSTWDRGRGEQYF
DNA: TGTGCCAGCAGCACGTGGGACAGGGGGAGAGGTGAGCAGTACTTC

J: TRBJ2-7
size: few
V: TRBV27
D: -
CDR3: CASRTHIRDISYEQYF
DNA: TGTGCCAGCAGGACTCATATCCGGGACATCTCCTACGAGCAGTACTTC

J: TRBJ1-2
size: -
V: TRBV6-6
D: -
CDR3: CASSFGLGDYGYTF
DNA: TGTGCCAGCAGTTTCGGACTAGGCGACTATGGCTACACCTTC

J: TRBJ1-1
size: -
V: TRBV7-3
D: -
CDR3: CASSLTGLNTEAFF
DNA: TGTGCCAGCAGCTTAACGGGGCTGAACACTGAAGCTTTCTTT

J: TRBJ1-2
size: -
V: TRBV28
D: -
CDR3: CASLQGAGYTF
DNA: TGTGCCAGCCTACAGGGTGCTGGCTACACCTTC

J: TRBJ2-2
size: -
V: TRBV29-1
D: -
CDR3: CSVSGHYTGELFF
DNA: TGCAGCGTGTCAGGGCATTACACCGGGGAGCTGTTTTTT